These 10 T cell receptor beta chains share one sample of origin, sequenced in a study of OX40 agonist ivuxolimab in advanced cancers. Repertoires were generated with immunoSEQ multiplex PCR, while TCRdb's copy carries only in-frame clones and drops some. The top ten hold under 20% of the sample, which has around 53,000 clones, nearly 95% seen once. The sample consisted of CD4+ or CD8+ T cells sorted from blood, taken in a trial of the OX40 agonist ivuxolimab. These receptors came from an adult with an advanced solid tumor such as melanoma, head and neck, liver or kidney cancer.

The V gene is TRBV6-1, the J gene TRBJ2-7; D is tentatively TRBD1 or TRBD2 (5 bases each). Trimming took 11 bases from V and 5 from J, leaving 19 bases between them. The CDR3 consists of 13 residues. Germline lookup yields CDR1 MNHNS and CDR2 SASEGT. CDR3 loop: CALLRDPFNEQYF. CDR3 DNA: TGTGCCCTCCTCCGGGACCCCTTTAACGAGCAGTACTTC.

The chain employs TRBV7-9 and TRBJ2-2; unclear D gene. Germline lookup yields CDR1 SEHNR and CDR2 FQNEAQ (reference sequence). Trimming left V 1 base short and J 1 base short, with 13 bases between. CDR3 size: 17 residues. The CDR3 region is CASSLVQDLGNTGELFF. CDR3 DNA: TGTGCCAGCAGCTTAGTGCAAGATCTGGGGAACACCGGGGAGCTGTTTTTT.

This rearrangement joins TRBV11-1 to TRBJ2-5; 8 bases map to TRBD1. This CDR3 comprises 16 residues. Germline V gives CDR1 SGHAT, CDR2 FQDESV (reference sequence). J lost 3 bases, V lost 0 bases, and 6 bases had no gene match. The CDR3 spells CASSLAWTGYEETQYF. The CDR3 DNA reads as TGTGCCAGCAGCTTAGCCTGGACAGGGTATGAAGAGACCCAGTACTTC.

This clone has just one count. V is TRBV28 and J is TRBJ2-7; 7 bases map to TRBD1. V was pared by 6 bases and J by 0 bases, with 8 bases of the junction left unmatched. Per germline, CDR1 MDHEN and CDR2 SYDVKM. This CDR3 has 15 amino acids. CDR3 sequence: CASSDGTVLSYEQYF. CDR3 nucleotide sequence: TGTGCCAGCAGCGACGGGACAGTTCTCTCCTACGAGCAGTACTTC.

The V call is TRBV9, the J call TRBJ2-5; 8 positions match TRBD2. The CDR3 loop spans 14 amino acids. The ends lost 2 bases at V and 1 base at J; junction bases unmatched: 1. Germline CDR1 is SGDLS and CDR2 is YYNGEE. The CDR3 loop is CASSVGLAQETQYF. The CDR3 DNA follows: TGTGCCAGCAGCGTCGGACTAGCCCAAGAGACCCAGTACTTC.

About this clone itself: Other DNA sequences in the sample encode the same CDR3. CDR3 sequence: CASSQGGGSYEQYF. CDR3 sequence (DNA): TGTGCCAGCAGCCAAGGCGGGGGGTCCTACGAGCAGTACTTC. The V and J genes are TRBV14 and TRBJ2-7; TRBD2 matches at 8 bases. V trimming: 1 base; J trimming: 1 base; junction bases outside the gene matches: 0. Per germline, CDR1 SGHDN and CDR2 FVKESK. The CDR3 runs 14 residues.

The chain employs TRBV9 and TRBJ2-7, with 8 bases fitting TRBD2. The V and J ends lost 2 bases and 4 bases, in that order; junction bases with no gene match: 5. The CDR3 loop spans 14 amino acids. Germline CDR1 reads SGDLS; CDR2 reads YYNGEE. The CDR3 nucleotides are TGTGCCAGCAGCGTGAGCGGGAGTGCTTACGAGCAGTACTTC. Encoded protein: CASSVSGSAYEQYF.

The CDR3 nucleotides are TGTGCCAGCAGCTACGATAGCGTTGGGAACATTCAGTACTTC. Its protein is CASSYDSVGNIQYF. V gene TRBV7-9 combines with J gene TRBJ2-4; D possibly corresponds to TRBD2 (5 bases). Trimming removed 4 bases at V and 7 bases at J, with 14 bases between. The CDR3 is 14 amino acids. Germline lookup yields CDR1 SEHNR and CDR2 FQNEAQ (reference sequence).

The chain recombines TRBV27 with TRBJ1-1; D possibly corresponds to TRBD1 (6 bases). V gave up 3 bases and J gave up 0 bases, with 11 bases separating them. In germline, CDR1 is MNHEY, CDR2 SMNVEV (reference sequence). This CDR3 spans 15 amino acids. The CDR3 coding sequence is TGTGCCAGCAGTTTGGAGGGACAACTGAACACTGAAGCTTTCTTT. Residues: CASSLEGQLNTEAFF.

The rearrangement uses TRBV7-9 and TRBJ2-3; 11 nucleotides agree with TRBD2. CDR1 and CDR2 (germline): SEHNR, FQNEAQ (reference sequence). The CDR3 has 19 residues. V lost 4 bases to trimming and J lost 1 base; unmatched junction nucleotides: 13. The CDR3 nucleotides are TGTGCCAGCAGCTACGAACTAGCGGGAGTGTATCCCGGCACAGATACGCAGTATTTT. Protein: CASSYELAGVYPGTDTQYF.